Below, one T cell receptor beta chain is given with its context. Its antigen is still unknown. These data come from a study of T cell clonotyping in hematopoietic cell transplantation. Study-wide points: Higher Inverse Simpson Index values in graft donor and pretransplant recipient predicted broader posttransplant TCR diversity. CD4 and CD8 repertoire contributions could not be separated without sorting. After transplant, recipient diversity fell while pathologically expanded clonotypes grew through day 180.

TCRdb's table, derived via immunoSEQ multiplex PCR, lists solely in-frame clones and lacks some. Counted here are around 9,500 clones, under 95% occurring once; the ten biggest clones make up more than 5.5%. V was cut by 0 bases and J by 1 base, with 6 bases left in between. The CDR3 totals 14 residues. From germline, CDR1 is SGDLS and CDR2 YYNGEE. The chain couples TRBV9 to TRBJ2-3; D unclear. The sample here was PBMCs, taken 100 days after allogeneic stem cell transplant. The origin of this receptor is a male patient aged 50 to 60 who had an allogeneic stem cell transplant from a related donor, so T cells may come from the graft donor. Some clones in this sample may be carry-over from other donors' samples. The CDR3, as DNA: TGTGCCAGCAGCGTAGGGGCAGGCACAGATACGCAGTATTTT. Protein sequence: CASSVGAGTDTQYF.